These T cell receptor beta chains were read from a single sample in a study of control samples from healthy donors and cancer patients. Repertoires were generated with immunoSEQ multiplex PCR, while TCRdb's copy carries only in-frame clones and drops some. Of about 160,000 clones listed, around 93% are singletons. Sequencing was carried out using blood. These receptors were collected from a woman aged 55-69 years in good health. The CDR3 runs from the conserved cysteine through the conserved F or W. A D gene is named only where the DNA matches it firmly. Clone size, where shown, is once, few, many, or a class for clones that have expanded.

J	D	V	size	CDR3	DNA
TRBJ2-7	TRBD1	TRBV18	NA	CASSPLGQGPYEQYF	TGTGCCAGCTCACCATTGGGACAGGGCCCCTACGAGCAGTACTTC
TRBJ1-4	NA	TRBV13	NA	CASSSTGSLEKLFF	TGTGCCAGCAGCTCTACCGGGAGTCTTGAAAAACTGTTTTTT
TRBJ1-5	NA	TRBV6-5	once	CASMGGANQPQHF	TGTGCCAGCATGGGGGGTGCCAATCAGCCCCAGCATTTT
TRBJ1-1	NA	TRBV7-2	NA	CASRKDTEAFF	TGTGCCAGTAGAAAGGACACTGAAGCTTTCTTT
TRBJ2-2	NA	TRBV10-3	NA	CAISYNTGELFF	TGTGCCATCAGCTATAACACCGGGGAGCTGTTTTTT
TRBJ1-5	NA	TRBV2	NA	CASRRVGSNQPQHF	TGTGCCAGCAGAAGGGTCGGGAGCAATCAGCCCCAGCATTTT
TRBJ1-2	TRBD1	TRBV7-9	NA	CASSLAGQGARRGGYTF	TGTGCCAGCAGCTTAGCTGGACAGGGGGCGCGGAGGGGCGGCTACACCTTC
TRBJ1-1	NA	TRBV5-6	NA	CASSFTDRNTEAFF	TGTGCCAGCAGCTTCACGGACAGGAACACTGAAGCTTTCTTT
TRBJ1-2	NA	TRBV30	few	CAWSGGARGYTF	TGTGCCTGGAGTGGGGGGGCCAGGGGCTACACCTTC
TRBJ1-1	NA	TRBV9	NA	CASSGVGGGLNTEAFF	TGTGCCAGCAGCGGTGTAGGGGGTGGTCTGAACACTGAAGCTTTCTTT
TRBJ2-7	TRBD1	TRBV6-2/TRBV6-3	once	CASSKGQGLSYEQYF	TGTGCCAGCAGTAAGGGACAGGGGCTATCCTACGAGCAGTACTTC
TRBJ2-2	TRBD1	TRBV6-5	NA	CASSSAETGGTGELFF	TGTGCCAGCAGTTCCGCCGAGACAGGGGGGACCGGGGAGCTGTTTTTT
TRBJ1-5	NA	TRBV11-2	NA	CASSSHGNQPQHF	TGTGCCAGCAGCTCACACGGAAATCAGCCCCAGCATTTT
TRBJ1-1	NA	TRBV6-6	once	CASSLDSLNTEAFF	TGTGCCAGCAGTTTGGACAGCCTGAACACTGAAGCTTTCTTT
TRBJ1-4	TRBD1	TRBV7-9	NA	CASSLQQGPNEKLFF	TGTGCCAGCAGCTTACAACAGGGGCCTAATGAAAAACTGTTTTTT
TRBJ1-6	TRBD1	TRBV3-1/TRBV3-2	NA	CASRDRGASPLHF	TGTGCCAGCAGGGACAGGGGAGCTTCACCCCTCCACTTT
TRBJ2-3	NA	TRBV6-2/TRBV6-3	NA	CASNYKQGTTDTQYF	TGTGCCAGCAATTATAAACAGGGAACTACAGATACGCAGTATTTT
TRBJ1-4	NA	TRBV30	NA	CAWSVAPRDLGKLFF	TGTGCCTGGAGTGTAGCTCCCAGGGACCTGGGAAAACTGTTTTTT
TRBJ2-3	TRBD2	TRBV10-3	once	CATQTSSLTDTQYF	TGTGCCACACAGACTAGCAGCCTCACAGATACGCAGTATTTT
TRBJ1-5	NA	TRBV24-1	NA	CATSDLPLTYFQPQHF	TGTGCCACCAGTGATCTTCCCCTTACCTATTTTCAGCCCCAGCATTTT
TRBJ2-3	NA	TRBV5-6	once	CASSLAGHTTDTQYF	TGTGCCAGCAGCCTTGCGGGGCACACCACAGATACGCAGTATTTT
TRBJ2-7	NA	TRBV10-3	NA	CAITVGYEQYF	TGTGCCATCACAGTCGGCTACGAGCAGTACTTC
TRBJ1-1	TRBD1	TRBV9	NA	CASSVGAGGEAFF	TGTGCCAGCAGCGTAGGGGCAGGGGGCGAAGCTTTCTTT
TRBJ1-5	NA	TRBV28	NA	CASILGGDSNQPQHF	TGTGCCAGCATCTTAGGGGGAGATAGCAATCAGCCCCAGCATTTT
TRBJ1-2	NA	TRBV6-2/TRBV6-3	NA	CASSYGQANYYGYTF	TGTGCCAGCAGTTACGGGCAGGCCAATTACTATGGCTACACCTTC
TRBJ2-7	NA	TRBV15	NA	CATSRDVGVYEQYF	TGTGCCACCAGCAGAGATGTTGGGGTCTACGAGCAGTACTTC
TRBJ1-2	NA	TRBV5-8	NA	CASSSPEKAGFYGYTF	TGTGCCAGCAGCTCGCCCGAAAAGGCAGGGTTCTATGGCTACACCTTC
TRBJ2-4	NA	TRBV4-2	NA	CASSQEFGGPSKNIQYF	TGTGCCAGCAGCCAAGAATTCGGGGGGCCTTCCAAAAACATTCAGTACTTC
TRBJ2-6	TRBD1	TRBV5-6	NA	CASSRTGDGANVLTF	TGTGCCAGCAGCCGGACAGGGGACGGGGCCAACGTCCTGACTTTC
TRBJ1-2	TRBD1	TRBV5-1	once	CASSRGQGAEGYTF	TGCGCCAGCAGCAGGGGACAGGGGGCTGAGGGCTACACCTTC
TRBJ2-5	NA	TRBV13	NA	CASSFGADQEETQYF	TGTGCCAGCAGCTTCGGGGCCGACCAAGAAGAGACCCAGTACTTC
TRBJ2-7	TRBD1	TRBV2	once	CASFRDSNYEQYF	TGTGCCAGCTTCCGGGACAGCAACTACGAGCAGTACTTC
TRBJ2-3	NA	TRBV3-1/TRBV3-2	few	CASSLRTVRGTDTQYF	TGTGCCAGCAGCCTTAGGACCGTGCGGGGCACAGATACGCAGTATTTT
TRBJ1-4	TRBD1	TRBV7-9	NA	CASSLTTGQTNEKLFF	TGTGCCAGCAGCCTGACAACGGGACAGACTAATGAAAAACTGTTTTTT
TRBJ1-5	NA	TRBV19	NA	CASSIWGGRQPQHF	TGTGCCAGTAGTATATGGGGGGGGCGACAGCCCCAGCATTTT
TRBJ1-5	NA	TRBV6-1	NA	CASSESFRYQPQHF	TGTGCCAGCAGTGAATCGTTCAGGTATCAGCCCCAGCATTTT
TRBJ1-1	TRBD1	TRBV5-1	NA	CASSTGQGLLTEAFF	TGCGCCAGCAGCACGGGACAGGGTTTGTTGACTGAAGCTTTCTTT
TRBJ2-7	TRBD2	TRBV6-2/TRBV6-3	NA	CASSYAGEAYEQYF	TGTGCCAGCAGTTACGCGGGGGAAGCCTACGAGCAGTACTTC
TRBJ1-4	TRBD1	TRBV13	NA	CASSPPGQGVYEKLFF	TGTGCCAGCAGCCCCCCGGGACAGGGGGTTTATGAAAAACTGTTTTTT
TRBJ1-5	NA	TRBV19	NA	CASSPIMIPGNQPQHF	TGTGCCAGTAGCCCCATAATGATCCCTGGCAATCAGCCCCAGCATTTT
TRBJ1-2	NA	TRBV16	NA	CASSQSRNYGYTF	TGTGCCAGCAGCCAAAGCCGAAACTATGGCTACACCTTC
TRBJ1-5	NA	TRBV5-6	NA	CASSLDGISNQPQHF	TGTGCCAGCAGCTTGGATGGGATAAGCAATCAGCCCCAGCATTTT
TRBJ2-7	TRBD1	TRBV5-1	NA	CASPNPFPGQGYEQYF	TGCGCCAGCCCTAATCCTTTCCCGGGACAGGGTTACGAGCAGTACTTC
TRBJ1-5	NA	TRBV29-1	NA	CSVRQDPKGPQHF	TGCAGCGTCCGACAGGACCCTAAGGGGCCCCAGCATTTT
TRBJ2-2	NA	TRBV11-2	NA	CASSRLMGANTGELFF	TGTGCCAGCAGCCGCCTAATGGGGGCGAACACCGGGGAGCTGTTTTTT
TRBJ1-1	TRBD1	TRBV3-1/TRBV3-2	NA	CASSHGDRGVMGAFF	TGTGCCAGCAGCCATGGGGACAGGGGAGTAATGGGAGCTTTCTTT
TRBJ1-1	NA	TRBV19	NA	CASGKKMNTEAFF	TGTGCCAGTGGGAAAAAAATGAACACTGAAGCTTTCTTT
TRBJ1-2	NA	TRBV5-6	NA	CASSLITLYGYTF	TGTGCCAGCAGCTTGATTACGCTCTATGGCTACACCTTC
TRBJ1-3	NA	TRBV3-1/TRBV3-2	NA	CASTKRGGGNTIYF	TGTGCCAGCACCAAACGGGGAGGGGGAAACACCATATATTTT
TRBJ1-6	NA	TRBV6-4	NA	CASSDSRLSPLHF	TGTGCCAGCAGTGACTCGCGGCTTTCACCCCTCCACTTT
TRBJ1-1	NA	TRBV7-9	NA	CASSLGGSTEAFF	TGTGCCAGCAGCCTCGGGGGGTCTACTGAAGCTTTCTTT